These T cell receptor beta chains were read from a single sample in a study of blood T cell repertoires in COVID-19. The table came from immunoSEQ multiplex PCR; TCRdb's copy has only in-frame clones and leaves some out. Among approximately 300,000 clones listed, approximately 90% were seen once. Sequencing used peripheral blood. These receptors came from a woman in her twenties or thirties with COVID-19, enrolled during active disease. Each CDR3 is given with its conserved first and last residue. The order of the fields is clone size, V gene, D gene, J gene, CDR3 DNA, CDR3 protein. The D gene is left open where the match is weak. Size is omitted from some rows. Given values are once, few, many or a class for expanded clones.

size: once
V: TRBV4-3
D: TRBD1
J: TRBJ1-2
DNA: TGCGCCAGCAGCCAAGCTACAGGGGGTGGATATGGCTACACCTTC
CDR3: CASSQATGGGYGYTF

size: -
V: TRBV27
D: TRBD2
J: TRBJ2-7
DNA: TGTGCCAGCAGCTCTGGACTAGCGGGTTCCTACGAGCAGTACTTC
CDR3: CASSSGLAGSYEQYF

size: -
V: TRBV5-6
D: -
J: TRBJ2-7
DNA: TGTGCCAGCAGCCGCGGGACTCCCTACGAGCAGTACTTC
CDR3: CASSRGTPYEQYF

size: -
V: TRBV5-6
D: TRBD1
J: TRBJ1-5
DNA: TGTGCCAGCAGCCGGACAGGAGCCCAGCCCCAGCATTTT
CDR3: CASSRTGAQPQHF

size: -
V: TRBV7-3
D: -
J: TRBJ2-1
DNA: TGTGCCAGCAGCTTAACGTTTGTATCCGAGCAGTTCTTC
CDR3: CASSLTFVSEQFF

size: -
V: TRBV27
D: TRBD2
J: TRBJ2-1
DNA: TGTGCCAGCAGTCTACCTAGCGGGATAGGAAATGAGCAGTTCTTC
CDR3: CASSLPSGIGNEQFF

size: -
V: TRBV7-9
D: TRBD2
J: TRBJ2-5
DNA: TGTGCCAGCAGCTTAGGCGGGGGGACCCAGTACTTC
CDR3: CASSLGGGTQYF

size: -
V: TRBV7-2
D: TRBD1
J: TRBJ2-5
DNA: TGTGCCAGCAGCACCGACTCCAGGGGGTATGAGACCCAGTACTTC
CDR3: CASSTDSRGYETQYF

size: -
V: TRBV9
D: TRBD2
J: TRBJ2-1
DNA: TGTGCCAGCACCCGGGGACTAGCGGACAATGAGCAGTTCTTC
CDR3: CASTRGLADNEQFF

size: -
V: TRBV9
D: TRBD2
J: TRBJ2-1
DNA: TGTGCCAGCAGCGTAGTCAGCGGGAGGTCAACTGAGCAGTTCTTC
CDR3: CASSVVSGRSTEQFF

size: -
V: TRBV28
D: -
J: TRBJ2-4
DNA: TGTGCCAGCAGTACCCCCGAGGCCCCCGGGAACATTCAGTACTTC
CDR3: CASSTPEAPGNIQYF

size: -
V: TRBV7-8
D: -
J: TRBJ2-1
DNA: TGTGCCAGCAGCTTTTCTTGGCGGAAGAGCTCCTACAATGAGCAGTTCTTC
CDR3: CASSFSWRKSSYNEQFF

size: -
V: TRBV27
D: -
J: TRBJ1-5
DNA: TGTGCCAGCAGGGGGGACTTCCATAGCAATCAGCCCCAGCATTTT
CDR3: CASRGDFHSNQPQHF

size: -
V: TRBV2
D: TRBD2
J: TRBJ2-2
DNA: TGTGCCAGCACCGGCACTAGCGGGGTCACCGGGGAGCTGTTTTTT
CDR3: CASTGTSGVTGELFF

size: -
V: TRBV28
D: -
J: TRBJ2-2
DNA: TGTGCCAGCAGGAAAGCGACAGGGAACACCGGGGAGCTGTTTTTT
CDR3: CASRKATGNTGELFF

size: few
V: TRBV30
D: TRBD1
J: TRBJ2-7
DNA: TGTGCCTGGAGTGTACAGGGGTACCTGGCCTACGAGCAGTACTTC
CDR3: CAWSVQGYLAYEQYF

size: -
V: TRBV11-2
D: -
J: TRBJ1-1
DNA: TGTGCCAGCAGCTTAGAGCCAGGGTGGGGTACTGAAGCTTTCTTT
CDR3: CASSLEPGWGTEAFF

size: -
V: TRBV4-3
D: TRBD2
J: TRBJ2-1
DNA: TGCGCCAGCAGCCAAGATATGGCTAGCGGGACTTACAATGAGCAGTTCTTC
CDR3: CASSQDMASGTYNEQFF

size: once
V: TRBV19
D: -
J: TRBJ2-1
DNA: TGTGCCAGTAGTTCGCAGGGGTCCTACAATGAGCAGTTCTTC
CDR3: CASSSQGSYNEQFF

size: -
V: TRBV28
D: -
J: TRBJ1-1
DNA: TGTGCCAGCAGTTTAGACGGACTTGAAGCTTTCTTT
CDR3: CASSLDGLEAFF

size: -
V: TRBV19
D: -
J: TRBJ2-3
DNA: TGTGCCAGCAGTAGGGCGAGGGCGGGCACAGATACGCAGTATTTT
CDR3: CASSRARAGTDTQYF

size: -
V: TRBV5-1
D: TRBD2
J: TRBJ2-7
DNA: TGCGCCAGCAGCTTGGGGGAGGGCCTCTCCTACGAGCAGTACTTC
CDR3: CASSLGEGLSYEQYF

size: -
V: TRBV19
D: -
J: TRBJ2-7
DNA: TGTGCCAGTATGGGTGGGAGGAGCTCCTACGAGCAGTACTTC
CDR3: CASMGGRSSYEQYF

size: -
V: TRBV30
D: TRBD2
J: TRBJ2-1
DNA: TGTGCCTGGAGTGTCCCAGCGGGACCCCCAGGGCAGTTCTTC
CDR3: CAWSVPAGPPGQFF

size: -
V: TRBV28
D: TRBD1
J: TRBJ1-6
DNA: TGTGCCAGCAGTCTACCGGGACAGGGTCGTAACCTCCACTTT
CDR3: CASSLPGQGRNLHF

size: once
V: TRBV15
D: TRBD1
J: TRBJ1-5
DNA: TGTGCCACCAGCAGGGCTTACAGGGGCGGTCAGCCCCAGCATTTT
CDR3: CATSRAYRGGQPQHF

size: -
V: TRBV6-1
D: TRBD2
J: TRBJ2-7
DNA: TGTGCCAGCAGTGAAGCAGCGGGAGAATCCTACGAGCAGTACTTC
CDR3: CASSEAAGESYEQYF

size: -
V: TRBV11-2
D: -
J: TRBJ1-5
DNA: TGTGCCAGCAGCTTAAGGCCGGGGGGTCAGCCCCAGCATTTT
CDR3: CASSLRPGGQPQHF

size: -
V: TRBV1
D: -
J: TRBJ2-2
DNA: TGCACCAGCAGCCAAAGCGGGAGCACCGGGGAGCTGTTTTTT
CDR3: CTSSQSGSTGELFF

size: -
V: TRBV27
D: -
J: TRBJ2-6
DNA: TGTGCCAGCAGGGTTAGGCAGACAGTCTCTGGGGCCAACGTCCTGACTTTC
CDR3: CASRVRQTVSGANVLTF

size: -
V: TRBV7-6
D: TRBD1
J: TRBJ2-1
DNA: TGTGCCAGCAGCTTAGTTATAGGGGGCGTCGAGCAGTTCTTC
CDR3: CASSLVIGGVEQFF

size: -
V: TRBV3-1/TRBV3-2
D: -
J: TRBJ2-1
DNA: TGTGCCAGCAGCCTCTCAGACCGAGGTGGCAATGAGCAGTTCTTC
CDR3: CASSLSDRGGNEQFF

size: -
V: TRBV28
D: -
J: TRBJ1-2
DNA: TGTGCCAGCAGTTTACCAGGGGTCCGTGGCTACACCTTC
CDR3: CASSLPGVRGYTF

size: -
V: TRBV27
D: -
J: TRBJ1-2
DNA: TGTGCCAGCAGTTTTGGAGGGAAAAACTATGGCTACACCTTC
CDR3: CASSFGGKNYGYTF

size: -
V: TRBV19
D: -
J: TRBJ1-5
DNA: TGTGCCAGTAGTAGTTCGACGGGGGTCGGTCAGCCCCAGCATTTT
CDR3: CASSSSTGVGQPQHF

size: -
V: TRBV6-4
D: -
J: TRBJ1-5
DNA: TGTGCCAGCAGTATGGTAGCCTCGGAGCCCCAGCATTTT
CDR3: CASSMVASEPQHF

size: -
V: TRBV5-1
D: TRBD2
J: TRBJ2-5
DNA: TGCGCCAGCAGCTTGGAGGGTAGCGGGATCCGCGAGACCCAGTACTTC
CDR3: CASSLEGSGIRETQYF

size: -
V: TRBV4-3
D: TRBD1
J: TRBJ2-3
DNA: TGCGCCAGCAGCTCGGGACAGGGTTACACAGATACGCAGTATTTT
CDR3: CASSSGQGYTDTQYF

size: -
V: TRBV7-2
D: -
J: TRBJ1-6
DNA: TGTGCCAGCAGCTTAGTTGGGCAGACTAATTCACCCCTCCACTTT
CDR3: CASSLVGQTNSPLHF

size: -
V: TRBV7-2
D: TRBD1
J: TRBJ2-7
DNA: TGTGCCAGCAGCGCCCGGGACAGGGGGTCCTACGAGCAGTACTTC
CDR3: CASSARDRGSYEQYF

size: -
V: TRBV7-2
D: TRBD2
J: TRBJ2-7
DNA: TGTGCCAGCAGCCTTCAACAAACACTAGCGGCCGCCTCCTACGAGCAGTACTTC
CDR3: CASSLQQTLAAASYEQYF

size: -
V: TRBV6-5
D: TRBD1
J: TRBJ1-3
DNA: TGTGCCAGCAGTTACCTTCCGGGACAGGGCTTATATTTT
CDR3: CASSYLPGQGLYF

size: -
V: TRBV5-6
D: -
J: TRBJ2-1
DNA: TGTGCCAGCAGGCTTGAAGGACTAAACATTCTGTATGAGCAGTTCTTC
CDR3: CASRLEGLNILYEQFF